These T cell receptor beta chains were read from a single sample in a study of cytomegalovirus exposure and HLA in healthy donors. TCRdb's copy holds only in-frame clones and misses some; the assay was immunoSEQ multiplex PCR. The data hold about 160,000 clones, with roughly 80% observed a single time. Source material: PBMCs. The receptors stem from a young man in good health and CMV-seronegative. CDR3s include the opening cysteine and the closing phenylalanine or tryptophan. The D gene is left open where the match is weak. Rows give clone size only sometimes, using once, few, many, or a class for an expanded clone.

abundance	v_gene	d_gene	j_gene	CDR3aa	CDR3nt
.	TRBV28	TRBD2	TRBJ2-3	CASPPGPSGIPDTQYF	TGTGCCAGTCCCCCCGGGCCTAGCGGGATACCGGATACGCAGTATTTT
.	TRBV19	TRBD1	TRBJ1-2	CASNRKGTGDGYTF	TGTGCCAGTAACCGGAAGGGCACAGGGGATGGCTACACCTTC
.	TRBV5-1	.	TRBJ2-1	CASSLGRGQINEQFF	TGCGCCAGCAGCTTGGGCCGCGGACAGATTAATGAGCAGTTCTTC
.	TRBV6-1	TRBD2	TRBJ2-1	CASSARGAGGQNEQFF	TGTGCCAGCAGTGCCCGTGGAGCGGGGGGGCAAAATGAGCAGTTCTTC
.	TRBV9	TRBD1	TRBJ1-1	CASSVDSRGHTEAFF	TGTGCCAGCAGCGTAGACTCCAGGGGGCACACTGAAGCTTTCTTT
.	TRBV4-2	TRBD2	TRBJ2-3	CASSHEGGGAGDTQYF	TGTGCCAGCAGCCACGAAGGCGGGGGGGCAGGGGACACGCAGTATTTT
.	TRBV5-7	.	TRBJ2-2	CASSLGQRINTGELFF	TGTGCCAGCAGCTTGGGACAGAGGATTAACACCGGGGAGCTGTTTTTT
.	TRBV18	TRBD1	TRBJ2-5	CASSPDRGLGETQYF	TGTGCCAGCTCTCCCGACAGGGGGCTCGGAGAGACCCAGTACTTC
.	TRBV7-2	.	TRBJ1-1	CASSFYGFAEAFF	TGTGCCAGCAGCTTCTACGGGTTCGCTGAAGCTTTCTTT
.	TRBV7-8	.	TRBJ1-3	CASSFQASGNTIYF	TGTGCCAGCAGCTTTCAGGCCTCTGGAAACACCATATATTTT
few	TRBV5-1	.	TRBJ2-7	CASAAGGRSPSYEQYF	TGCGCCAGCGCCGCGGGTGGGAGAAGCCCCTCCTACGAGCAGTACTTC
.	TRBV28	.	TRBJ2-1	CASSFGASGVNEQFF	TGTGCCAGCAGTTTTGGGGCCTCAGGGGTGAATGAGCAGTTCTTC
.	TRBV10-3	TRBD1	TRBJ1-1	CAISGPRDRGTKNTEAFF	TGTGCCATCAGTGGCCCTCGGGACAGGGGAACCAAGAACACTGAAGCTTTCTTT
.	TRBV19	TRBD1	TRBJ1-2	CASGPQTGFYGYTF	TGTGCCAGTGGCCCTCAGACAGGGTTCTATGGCTACACCTTC
few	TRBV5-4	TRBD1	TRBJ2-1	CASSLAGDSSYNEQFF	TGTGCCAGCAGCTTGGCCGGGGACAGCTCCTACAATGAGCAGTTCTTC
.	TRBV18	TRBD2	TRBJ2-5	CASSRGLAGPSGETQYF	TGTGCCAGCTCACGGGGACTAGCGGGGCCGTCGGGAGAGACCCAGTACTTC
.	TRBV4-1	.	TRBJ1-4	CASSQGHGPRRGKLFF	TGCGCCAGCAGCCAGGGCCACGGGCCTCGGAGGGGAAAACTGTTTTTT
.	TRBV7-6	.	TRBJ2-2	CASSFSVGGESTGELFF	TGTGCCAGCAGCTTTAGTGTAGGTGGGGAGAGCACCGGGGAGCTGTTTTTT
.	TRBV11-2	TRBD1	TRBJ2-1	CASSSHRGRGNEQFF	TGTGCCAGCAGCAGCCACAGGGGTCGTGGGAATGAGCAGTTCTTC
.	TRBV6-4	.	TRBJ1-1	CASSLGEETEAFF	TGTGCCAGCAGTCTAGGTGAGGAGACTGAAGCTTTCTTT
.	TRBV27	TRBD2	TRBJ2-1	CASGPRTSGRNEQFF	TGTGCCAGCGGGCCCCGGACTAGCGGTCGGAATGAGCAGTTCTTC
.	TRBV7-2	TRBD1	TRBJ2-2	CASSSGTANTGELFF	TGTGCCAGCAGTTCCGGGACAGCGAACACCGGGGAGCTGTTTTTT
.	TRBV4-1	TRBD1	TRBJ2-1	CASSLGQGDSGEQFF	TGCGCCAGCAGCCTCGGACAGGGGGATTCGGGTGAGCAGTTCTTC
.	TRBV2	.	TRBJ2-4	CASSTTLAKNIQYF	TGTGCCAGCAGTACTACCTTAGCCAAAAACATTCAGTACTTC
.	TRBV5-6	TRBD1	TRBJ2-2	CAVTTGSNTGELFF	TGTGCCGTCACGACAGGGTCGAACACCGGGGAGCTGTTTTTT
.	TRBV28	.	TRBJ1-4	CASYPGQVNEKLFF	TGTGCCAGCTACCCTGGGCAGGTTAATGAAAAACTGTTTTTT
few	TRBV25-1	.	TRBJ1-2	CASSESGFGYTF	TGTGCCAGCAGTGAATCGGGTTTTGGCTACACCTTC
few	TRBV5-5	.	TRBJ1-2	CASSSLPRQAYGYTF	TGTGCCAGCAGCTCGCTCCCGAGACAGGCCTATGGCTACACCTTC
.	TRBV18	.	TRBJ2-5	CASSPQGTAQETQYF	TGTGCCAGCTCACCACAGGGGACTGCACAAGAGACCCAGTACTTC
.	TRBV6-5	TRBD1	TRBJ2-3	CATTPRGQGRNTQYF	TGTGCCACCACCCCCCGGGGACAGGGGCGGAATACGCAGTATTTT
.	TRBV7-6	.	TRBJ2-5	CASTQQAQETQYF	TGTGCCAGCACCCAGCAGGCCCAAGAGACCCAGTACTTC
.	TRBV10-3	TRBD2	TRBJ2-1	CAISEETSGSSEQFF	TGTGCCATCAGTGAGGAGACTAGCGGGAGTAGTGAGCAGTTCTTC
.	TRBV6-5	.	TRBJ1-2	CASHQGPHSGYTF	TGTGCCAGCCACCAGGGGCCTCACTCTGGCTACACCTTC
.	TRBV28	.	TRBJ1-5	CASRHNSNQPQHF	TGTGCCAGCAGACACAATAGCAATCAGCCCCAGCATTTT
.	TRBV6-1	TRBD2	TRBJ2-5	CASSERTSGGARRGETQYF	TGTGCCAGCAGTGAAAGAACTAGCGGGGGGGCCCGACGGGGAGAGACCCAGTACTTC
.	TRBV18	TRBD1	TRBJ2-7	CASSPSRDRPEQYF	TGTGCCAGCTCACCGTCCCGGGACAGGCCCGAGCAGTACTTC
medium-sized	TRBV6-4	.	TRBJ2-1	CASSYGEANEQFF	TGTGCCAGCAGTTACGGCGAGGCCAATGAGCAGTTCTTC
.	TRBV5-1	TRBD1	TRBJ2-2	CASSLRTGAGELFF	TGCGCCAGCAGCTTGAGGACAGGCGCCGGGGAGCTGTTTTTT
.	TRBV30	TRBD2	TRBJ2-2	CAGTSGGANTGELFF	TGTGCCGGCACTAGCGGGGGGGCGAACACCGGGGAGCTGTTTTTT
.	TRBV6-6	.	TRBJ1-2	CASSSPDSFGGYTF	TGTGCCAGCAGTTCCCCAGACAGCTTCGGTGGCTACACCTTC
.	TRBV27	.	TRBJ1-1	CASSSPYRTEAFF	TGTGCCAGCAGTTCTCCTTACAGGACTGAAGCTTTCTTT
.	TRBV5-1	.	TRBJ2-5	CASSRDYPQTQYF	TGCGCCAGCAGCCGCGACTACCCCCAGACCCAGTACTTC
.	TRBV2	.	TRBJ2-6	CASSVLAGANVLTF	TGTGCCAGCAGTGTACTGGCTGGGGCCAACGTCCTGACTTTC
.	TRBV4-3	TRBD1	TRBJ2-3	CASSQDGGQYADTQYF	TGCGCCAGCAGCCAAGATGGGGGACAGTACGCAGATACGCAGTATTTT
once	TRBV7-9	.	TRBJ2-6	CASSLEQGSVLTF	TGTGCCAGCAGCTTAGAACAGGGCAGCGTCCTGACTTTC
few	TRBV5-1	.	TRBJ2-7	CASSSWTVKGLEQYF	TGCGCCAGCAGCTCCTGGACAGTTAAAGGACTCGAGCAGTACTTC
.	TRBV19	TRBD2	TRBJ2-3	CASSVLAVSSTDTQYF	TGTGCCAGTAGCGTACTAGCGGTCTCTAGCACAGATACGCAGTATTTT